Detailed here is one T cell receptor beta chain. The antigen is not known. This sample stems from a study of shared clonotypes between healthy human individuals. Study-wide results and caveats: Naive subsets typically showed greater estimated richness than memory subsets.

Source study methods: ImmunoSEQ output lacked quality scores and full-length reads, limiting matched filtering. Sequenced by immunoSEQ multiplex PCR; TCRdb stores in-frame clones only, minus some. V and J calls and clone size are copied from that table; D and trimming were computed from the DNA. The sample contains some 1 million clones, 65% to 75% of which appear only once. V lost 2 bases, J lost 6 bases, and 7 bases stayed unmatched. The CDR3 is made up of 14 amino acids. CDR1 and CDR2 from the germline V gene are MDHEN and SYDVKM. Only Caucasian adults living in Nashville, Tennessee served as donors.

The chain employs TRBV28 and TRBJ2-7, with TRBD2 matching 7 bases. What was sequenced was memory CD4+ T cells sorted from blood. Subset here: CD45RA-negative fraction. This sequence was found in a man between 18 and 35 years old in good health. The CDR3 DNA reads TGTGCCAGCAGTTTACCAGCGGGGAGGGGCGAGCAGTACTTC. As protein: CASSLPAGRGEQYF.